These 25 T cell receptor beta chains were all obtained from the same sample, sequenced in a study of sequential checkpoint blockade in melanoma. TCRdb keeps only in-frame clones here, not all; method: immunoSEQ multiplex PCR. The table records around 2,000 clones, under 20% of them present only once. Treatment given: randomized to nivolumab then ipilimumab (arm A) or the reverse (arm B). The sequenced sample was tumor tissue (inferred from file names), obtained from a patient given nivolumab and ipilimumab in sequence. Source of these receptors: a human donor with melanoma.

The V call is TRBV28, the J call TRBJ2-4, with D perhaps assigned TRBD1 or TRBD2 (5 bases each). CDR1 is MDHEN, CDR2 SYDVKM, per germline. Trimming took off 5 bases at V and 9 bases at J, with 17 bases between the two ends. CDR3 length equals 14 residues. The CDR3 reads CASSVPGPTSIQYF. In nucleotides, the CDR3 is TGTGCCAGCAGTGTCCCGGGACCCACATCCATTCAGTACTTC.

In its sample, this clone is medium-sized. The chain uses TRBV18 and TRBJ1-5; the D gene is possibly TRBD1 (5 bases). CDR1 and CDR2 from the germline V gene are KGHSH and LQKENI. V gave up 3 bases and J gave up 4 bases, with 10 bases separating them. This CDR3 comprises 14 residues. CDR3 region: CASSPTARNQPQHF. The CDR3 nucleotides read TGTGCCAGCTCACCGACAGCAAGGAATCAGCCCCAGCATTTT.

The CDR3 DNA is TGTGCCAGCAGTTTAAGTGGAAGGGTGGCCAATCAGCCCCAGCATTTT. Protein product: CASSLSGRVANQPQHF. The chain links TRBV28 to TRBJ1-5; D is undetermined. This CDR3 is 16 amino acids long. Trimming removed 2 bases at V and 3 bases at J, with 14 bases between. CDR1 is MDHEN and CDR2 is SYDVKM in the germline V gene. Variable domain in full (rest from reference TRBV28 and TRBJ1-5): DVKVTQSSRYLVKRTGEKVFLECVQDMDHENMFWYRQDPGLGLRLIYFSYDVKMKEKGDIPEGYSVSREKKERFSLILESASTNQTSMYLCASSLSGRVANQPQHFGDGTRLSIL.

This chain links TRBV4-1 with TRBJ1-3; 7 bases map to TRBD1. Germline CDR1 and CDR2: MGHRA and YSYEKL. With V trimmed by 5 bases and J by 3 bases, 7 bases remained unmatched. The CDR3 contains 15 residues. The CDR3 DNA reads as TGCGCCAGCAGCGACAGGGAGGAACTTGGAAACACCATATATTTT. It specifies CASSDREELGNTIYF.

In this sample, this clone is medium-sized. V is TRBV11-3 and J is TRBJ2-7, with D possibly being TRBD1 or TRBD2 (5 bases each). Germline loops: CDR1 SGHNT, CDR2 YENEEA. The CDR3 covers 14 residues. V was pared by 0 bases and J by 1 base, with 7 bases between. For the CDR3, the DNA is TGTGCCAGCAGCTTAGAAGAGGGGTCCTACGAGCAGTACTTC. Its translation is CASSLEEGSYEQYF.

The chain joins TRBV10-2 to TRBJ2-7; D gene uncertain. V was trimmed by 0 bases and J by 5 bases, leaving 11 bases between them. Germline CDR1 WSHSY, CDR2 SAAADI. This CDR3 has 14 residues. CDR3 DNA sequence: TGCGCCAGCAGTGAGTCCCTTTTTGAGGACGAGCAGTACTTC. This sequence encodes CASSESLFEDEQYF.

This sequence joins TRBV19 and TRBJ2-5, with 11 bases aligning to TRBD1. The CDR3 is made up of 16 amino acids. In germline, CDR1 is LNHDA, CDR2 SQIVND (reference sequence). The J segment lost 0 bases and the V segment lost 6 bases, leaving 6 bases of the junction unmatched. The CDR3 sequence is CASRRPGQGDQETQYF. CDR3 DNA: TGTGCCAGTAGGAGACCGGGACAGGGGGACCAAGAGACCCAGTACTTC.

The chain combines TRBV6-8 with TRBJ2-2; TRBD2 agrees at 7 bases. The CDR3 runs 13 residues. Per the germline V gene, CDR1 is MNHGY and CDR2 is SAAAGT. Unmatched junction bases numbered 4, after V lost 10 bases and J lost 2 bases. CDR3 DNA sequence: TGTGCCATCGGGAGGATCAACACCGGGGAGCTGTTTTTT. Amino acid sequence: CAIGRINTGELFF.

The chain couples TRBV10-2 to TRBJ1-2; 7 bases fit TRBD1. Germline CDR1 reads WSHSY; CDR2 reads SAAADI. The V and J ends lost 4 bases and 3 bases, in that order; junction bases with no gene match: 17. The CDR3 runs 18 residues. CDR3 in amino acids: CASSGGQALGPQDYGYTF. The CDR3 bases are TGCGCCAGCAGTGGCGGACAGGCCCTAGGGCCCCAAGACTATGGCTACACCTTC.

This clone was counted between two and nine times. The CDR3 sequence: CASRHQQGASTDTQYF. In DNA form, the CDR3 reads TGTGCCAGTAGACACCAACAGGGGGCATCCACAGATACGCAGTATTTT. The V and J genes are TRBV19 and TRBJ2-3; 9 bases are shared with TRBD1. Germline CDR1 LNHDA, CDR2 SQIVND (reference sequence). The trim removed 6 bases at V and 2 bases at J, leaving 9 bases unmatched. This CDR3 has 16 residues.

This clone was seen a handful of times. This chain uses TRBV6-8 with TRBJ2-5, with 10 bases matching TRBD2. V lost 0 bases, J lost 5 bases, and 6 bases stayed unmatched. Germline lookup yields CDR1 MNHGY and CDR2 SAAAGT. This CDR3 is 16 amino acids long. The CDR3 nucleotides read TGTGCCAGCAGTTACTCGAGAGCGGGAGGGAGGGAGACCCAGTACTTC. Translated, it gives CASSYSRAGGRETQYF.

This chain uses TRBV30 with TRBJ1-4; TRBD1 agrees at 8 bases. CDR3 length: 12 residues. The V gene's germline CDR1 is GTSNPN and CDR2 SVGIG (reference sequence). The junction had 6 bases not matched to a gene; V was cut back by 5 bases and J by 10 bases. The CDR3 DNA reads TGTGCCTGGGAGGACAGGGAGTCAAAACTGTTTTTT. This encodes CAWEDRESKLFF.

The chain links TRBV6-8 to TRBJ2-7, with D possibly TRBD1 on 5 matching bases. V lost 6 bases to trimming and J lost 6 bases, with 15 bases between them. The germline V gene has CDR1 MNHGY and CDR2 SAAAGT. This CDR3 is built from 13 residues. CDR3: CASSPKGSGEQYF. Here the CDR3 DNA reads TGTGCCAGCAGCCCAAAGGGGTCCGGCGAGCAGTACTTC.

This clone came up a few times. This chain links TRBV19 with TRBJ2-7; possibly TRBD1 for D (5 bases). Per germline, CDR1 LNHDA and CDR2 SQIVND (reference sequence). V was clipped by 10 bases and J by 0 bases, with 16 bases between them. The CDR3 totals 14 residues. The CDR3 DNA follows: TGTGCCACTAAAGGGGTATTCGGCTCCTACGAGCAGTACTTC. It yields the protein CATKGVFGSYEQYF.

The chain couples TRBV23-1 to TRBJ2-3; 9 bases line up with TRBD1. TRBV23-1 carries the ORF label, with uncertain function. The CDR3 is 13 amino acids. Trimming took 6 bases from V and 4 from J; bases not matched to a gene: 2. CDR3 nucleotide sequence: TGCGCCAGCAGACGGACAGGGGCAGATACGCAGTATTTT. It encodes CASRRTGADTQYF.

CDR3 in DNA: TGTGCCAGCAGCTTAGGGCTGACTAGCGGAAGCACAGATACGCAGTATTTT. The encoded protein is CASSLGLTSGSTDTQYF. The gene calls are TRBV11-3 and TRBJ2-3, with 9 bases fitting TRBD2. Germline V CDR1 and CDR2: SGHNT, YENEEA. This CDR3 is built from 17 residues. V gave up 1 base and J gave up 0 bases; unmatched junction bases: 5.

In this sample, this clone is medium-sized (0.01 to 0.1%). V gene TRBV6-8 combines with J gene TRBJ1-1; D is perhaps TRBD1 (6 bases). The germline CDR1 and CDR2 sequences are MNHGY and SAAAGT. V lost 5 bases to trimming and J lost 6 bases, with 16 bases between them. There are 14 residues in the CDR3. CDR3 DNA: TGTGCCAGCAGTGCCGTTCCGGGGGGCTCTGAAGCTTTCTTT. It translates to CASSAVPGGSEAFF.

The V call is TRBV28, the J call TRBJ2-6; tentatively, D is TRBD1 (6 bases). The CDR3 contains 14 residues. Germline V CDR1 and CDR2: MDHEN, SYDVKM. Trimming pared 8 bases from V and 4 bases from J, leaving 12 bases between. The CDR3 sequence: CASDGTPGANVLTF. DNA of the CDR3: TGTGCCAGCGACGGGACACCCGGGGCCAACGTCCTGACTTTC.

This clone was found a few times. V usage is TRBV30 and J usage is TRBJ2-5; D assignment may be TRBD1 or TRBD2 (6 bases each). Trimming cost V 5 bases and J 4 bases, with 14 bases left between them. Germline V gives CDR1 GTSNPN, CDR2 SVGIG (reference sequence). This CDR3 has 13 amino acids. The CDR3 DNA reads as TGTGCCTGGCAAGTGGGGGGCGGAGAGACCCAGTACTTC. Residues: CAWQVGGGETQYF.

This clone appeared once. V and J are TRBV19 and TRBJ1-2; D is perhaps TRBD1 (5 bases). CDR3 length: 13 amino acids. V was trimmed by 8 bases and J by 1 base, leaving 11 bases between them. Per germline, CDR1 LNHDA and CDR2 SQIVND (reference sequence). The CDR3 region is CASQDIDNYGYTF. The CDR3 bases are TGTGCCAGTCAGGACATCGATAACTATGGCTACACCTTC.

The sample holds a few counts of this clone. The chain couples TRBV19 to TRBJ1-3; D is ambiguous. Germline-derived CDR1 and CDR2 are LNHDA and SQIVND (reference sequence). The CDR3 is made up of 16 amino acids. Trimming pared 3 bases from V and 0 bases from J, leaving 12 bases between. CDR3 sequence reads: CASSIGGLISGNTIYF. In DNA, the CDR3 is TGTGCCAGTAGTATTGGAGGGTTAATCTCTGGAAACACCATATATTTT.

The V gene is TRBV5-1, the J gene TRBJ2-7, with TRBD1 matching 7 bases. The CDR3 loop spans 15 amino acids. The trim removed 2 bases at V and 6 bases at J, leaving 11 bases unmatched. Germline V lookup: CDR1 SGHRS, CDR2 YFSETQ. CDR3 coding DNA: TGCGCCAGCAGCTTAGCCGGGACAGTATCACGCGAGCAGTACTTC. Translating gives CASSLAGTVSREQYF.

By proportion, this clone is large (0.1 to 1%). The gene calls are TRBV11-3 and TRBJ2-7; D call uncertain. Per germline, CDR1 SGHNT and CDR2 YENEEA. V was pared by 0 bases and J by 5 bases, with 14 bases between. The CDR3 is 15 amino acids. CDR3 amino acids: CASSLDRAVGNEQYF. In DNA form, the CDR3 reads TGTGCCAGCAGCTTAGATCGCGCGGTGGGCAACGAGCAGTACTTC. Combining the CDR3 with reference TRBV11-3 and TRBJ2-7 gives the whole variable domain EAGVVQSPRYKIIEKKQPVAFWCNPISGHNTLYWYLQNLGQGPELLIRYENEEAVDDSQLPKDRFSAERLKGVDSTLKIQPAELGDSAVYLCASSLDRAVGNEQYFGPGTRLTVT.

CDR3: CASAQEINNPPREQYF. The DNA for the CDR3 is TGTGCCAGCGCACAGGAAATCAATAACCCCCCACGCGAGCAGTACTTC. The rearrangement joins TRBV19 to TRBJ2-7, with D possibly matching TRBD1 (5 bases). Between the trimmed V and J ends, which lost 9 bases and 6 bases, there was a span of 27 bases. The CDR3 sequence is 16 residues long. Germline V lookup: CDR1 LNHDA, CDR2 SQIVND (reference sequence).

This clone was observed at least ten times. This chain joins TRBV9 and TRBJ2-3, with 12 bases aligning to TRBD1. CDR3 length: 16 residues. Germline V gene lookup returns CDR1 SGDLS and CDR2 YYNGEE. The V gene end was trimmed by 3 bases and the J gene end by 4 bases; junction bases not matched to a gene: 6. The CDR3 region is CASSAPGQGAADTQYF. The CDR3, as DNA: TGTGCCAGCAGCGCTCCGGGACAGGGGGCCGCAGATACGCAGTATTTT.